What follows are 7 T cell receptor beta chains derived from one specimen sequenced in a study of neurological immune-mediated disorders. TCRdb re-called the 5' RACE reads through MiXCR, storing one row per CDR3 protein. This sample carries tens of thousands of distinct CDR3 sequences, nearly 3.5% of them seen once, and the ten largest clones take 3.7%. The sequencing input was PBMCs. These receptors were obtained from a man between 35 and 55 years old with multiple sclerosis.

This clonotype was counted at least ten times. The genes are TRBV20-1 and TRBJ2-5; the D gene could be TRBD1 or TRBD2 (6 bases each). The CDR3 length is 15 residues. Looked up from germline, CDR1 is DFQATT and CDR2 is SNEGSKA (reference sequence). The V gene lost 3 bases and the J gene lost 2 bases, with 16 bases spanning the gap. The chain's CDR3 is CSARGRGGSQETQYF. The CDR3 nucleotides are TGCAGTGCTAGGGGCAGGGGAGGATCACAAGAGACCCAGTACTTC.

This clonotype was recorded many times. J is TRBJ2-3 and V is TRBV5-1; 12 positions agree with TRBD2. The CDR3 spans 14 residues. Germline values: CDR1 SGHRS, CDR2 YFSETQ. Unmatched junction bases numbered 4, after V lost 3 bases and J lost 8 bases. CDR3 in DNA: TGCGCCAGCAGCTCCGGGACTAGCGGGCCTACGCAGTATTTT. Protein sequence: CASSSGTSGPTQYF.

This clonotype has ten or more counts. The V call is TRBV5-6, the J call TRBJ2-5; 7 bases agree with TRBD1. Germline V gene sequence: CDR1 SGHDT, CDR2 YYEEEE. V trimming: 0 bases; J trimming: 5 bases; junction bases outside the gene matches: 7. This CDR3 has 15 amino acids. This chain's CDR3 is CASSLVRGQAETQYF. CDR3 in DNA: TGTGCCAGCAGCTTGGTGAGGGGGCAAGCGGAGACCCAGTACTTC.

About this clonotype: This sequence may be a read error, since a much larger clone differs from it by one base. The chain couples TRBV5-1 to TRBJ2-7; D is perhaps TRBD1 or TRBD2 (6 bases each). The germline V gene has CDR1 SGHRS and CDR2 YFSETQ. Trimming took off 2 bases at V and 2 bases at J, with 17 bases between the two ends. The CDR3 has 16 residues. The CDR3 spells CASSFNQEGDPYEQYF. CDR3 DNA: TGCGCCAGCAGCTTCAACCAGGAGGGGGACCCCTACGAGCAGTACTTC.

This clonotype was counted many times. The chain carries TRBV7-9 and TRBJ1-2, with 8 bases fitting TRBD1. This CDR3 has 13 amino acids. V lost 5 bases and J lost 8; bases outside the gene matches: 7. The germline V gene encodes CDR1 SEHNR and CDR2 FQNEAQ (reference sequence). CDR3 in amino acids: CASSKTGDRGYTF. CDR3 in DNA: TGTGCCAGCAGCAAGACAGGGGATCGAGGCTACACCTTC. Full variable domain (missing parts from reference TRBV7-9 and TRBJ1-2): DTGVSQNPRHKITKRGQNVTFRCDPISEHNRLYWYRQTLGQGPEFLTYFQNEAQLEKSRLLSDRFSAERPKGSFSTLEIQRTEQGDSAMYLCASSKTGDRGYTFGSGTRLTVV.

This clonotype was seen many times. The rearrangement uses TRBV12-3 or TRBV12-4 and TRBJ2-2, with D possibly TRBD1 on 6 matching bases. The CDR3 is 15 amino acids. The V and J ends lost 3 bases and 4 bases respectively, with 12 bases between them. CDR3 coding DNA: TGTGCCAGCAGTTTCAGGGGTCCAAGCACCGGGGAGCTGTTTTTT. Amino acids: CASSFRGPSTGELFF.

This clonotype was detected many times. The V gene is TRBV5-6, the J gene TRBJ2-1; 12 bases map to TRBD2. Germline trimming cut 5 bases from V and 4 bases from J; bases unmatched to any gene: 4. This CDR3 spans 15 amino acids. CDR1 and CDR2 (germline): SGHDT, YYEEEE. The CDR3 spells CASSSLAGGYNEQFF. CDR3 DNA: TGTGCCAGCAGTTCTCTAGCGGGGGGGTACAATGAGCAGTTCTTC.